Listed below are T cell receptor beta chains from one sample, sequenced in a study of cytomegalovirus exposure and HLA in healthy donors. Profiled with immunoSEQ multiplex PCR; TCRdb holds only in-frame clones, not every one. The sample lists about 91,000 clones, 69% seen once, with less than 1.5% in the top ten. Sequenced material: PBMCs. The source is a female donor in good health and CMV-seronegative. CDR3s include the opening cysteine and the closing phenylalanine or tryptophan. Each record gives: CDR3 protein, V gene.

CDR3: CASSPGLAGAPYNEQFF
V: TRBV14

CDR3: CASRDLDRDTEAFF
V: TRBV16

CDR3: CASSLRTPYNEQFF
V: TRBV28

CDR3: CASSPASKYEQYF
V: TRBV28

CDR3: CASSAGQGDYGYTF
V: TRBV9

CDR3: CASRAGATGFYGYTF
V: TRBV2

CDR3: CASSRAGLYTDTQYF
V: TRBV7-3

CDR3: CASSDVAGNIQYF
V: TRBV2

CDR3: CASGPHGTANEKLFF
V: TRBV28

CDR3: CAWSDDIGSEQYF
V: TRBV30

CDR3: CASTILGGGREKLFF
V: TRBV5-6

CDR3: CASSLGRLAGRFYNEQFF
V: TRBV7-8

CDR3: CASSDQGSGRPYNEQFF
V: TRBV27

CDR3: CASSYSSRDTHEGYTF
V: TRBV6-6

CDR3: CASDRDRGNQPQHF
V: TRBV2

CDR3: CASSPPRDRSNTGELFF
V: TRBV18

CDR3: CASSARLAGRQDTQYF
V: TRBV13

CDR3: CASSGTGGSGNTIYF
V: TRBV2

CDR3: CASRPGLGAYTQYF
V: TRBV6-5

CDR3: CASSLLGTSGNNEQFF
V: TRBV27

CDR3: CASRAGQANTGELFF
V: TRBV7-3

CDR3: CASSFSRDNNPTDTQYF
V: TRBV5-6

CDR3: CASSFGAGGSQPQHF
V: TRBV7-8

CDR3: CASSPGGVTSTDTQYF
V: TRBV7-9

CDR3: CASSPSAGNTEAFF
V: TRBV18

CDR3: CASINAGGAGTEAFF
V: TRBV6-6

CDR3: CASSLPGSAEGATPLGEQYF
V: TRBV5-1

CDR3: CASRRGGTGELFF
V: TRBV2

CDR3: CASSLDQGGWEDIQYF
V: TRBV11-2

CDR3: CASSQESGAGGNTIYF
V: TRBV4-3

CDR3: CASSQGPSGGQETQYF
V: TRBV4-2

CDR3: CASSVFSYEQYF
V: TRBV25-1

CDR3: CASSLGAVPFF
V: TRBV11-2

CDR3: CASSPPSGTAGVTQYF
V: TRBV18

CDR3: CASSSGVRGGYEQYF
V: TRBV19

CDR3: CASSPGQGGYEQYF
V: TRBV19

CDR3: CASSQDELAGGQNEQFF
V: TRBV4-1

CDR3: CASSRTSNLNTGELFF
V: TRBV18

CDR3: CAGGEDRSNEQFF
V: TRBV30

CDR3: CASSLRRGRTEAFF
V: TRBV7-2

CDR3: CAWRVPFGAPNTEAFF
V: TRBV30

CDR3: CASSELDAGDEQFF
V: TRBV25-1

CDR3: CASSTRLSTDTQYF
V: TRBV4-1

CDR3: CASSSEADSALHF
V: TRBV9

CDR3: CASSADSYEQYF
V: TRBV2

CDR3: CAITEAGGPREQYF
V: TRBV10-3